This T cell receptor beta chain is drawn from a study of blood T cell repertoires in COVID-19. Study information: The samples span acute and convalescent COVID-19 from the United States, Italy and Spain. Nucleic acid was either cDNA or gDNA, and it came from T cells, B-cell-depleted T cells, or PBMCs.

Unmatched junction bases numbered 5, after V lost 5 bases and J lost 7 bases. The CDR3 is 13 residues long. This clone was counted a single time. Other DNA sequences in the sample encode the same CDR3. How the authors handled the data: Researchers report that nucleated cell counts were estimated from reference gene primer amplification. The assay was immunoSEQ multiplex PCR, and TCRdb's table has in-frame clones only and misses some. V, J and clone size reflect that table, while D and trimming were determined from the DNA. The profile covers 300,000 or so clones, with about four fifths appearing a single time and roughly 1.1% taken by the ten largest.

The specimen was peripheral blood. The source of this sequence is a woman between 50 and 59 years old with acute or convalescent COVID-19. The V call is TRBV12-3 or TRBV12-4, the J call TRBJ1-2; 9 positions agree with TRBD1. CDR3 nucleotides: TGTGCCAGCAGTCCGGACAGGGGACGTGGCTACACCTTC. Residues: CASSPDRGRGYTF.